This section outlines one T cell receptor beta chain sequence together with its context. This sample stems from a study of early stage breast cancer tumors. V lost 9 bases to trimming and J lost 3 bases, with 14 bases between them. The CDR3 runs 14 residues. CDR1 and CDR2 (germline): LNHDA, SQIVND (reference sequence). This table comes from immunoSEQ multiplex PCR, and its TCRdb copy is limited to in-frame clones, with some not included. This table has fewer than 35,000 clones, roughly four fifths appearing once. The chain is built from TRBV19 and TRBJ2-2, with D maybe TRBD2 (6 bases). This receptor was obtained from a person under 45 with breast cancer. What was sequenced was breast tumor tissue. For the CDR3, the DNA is TGTGCCAGCAACAAGTGGGGGGACACCGGGGAGCTGTTTTTT. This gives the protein CASNKWGDTGELFF.